Presented here are 5 T cell receptor beta chains from one specimen sequenced in a study of glioma-infiltrating T cells. Amplification of TCR alpha and beta CDR3 regions from RNA used iRepertoire nested multiplex PCR. TCRdb fed the multiplex PCR reads into MiXCR, producing one record per CDR3 protein. The profile covers over 140,000 distinct CDR3 sequences, with roughly 43% appearing a single time and over 15% taken by the ten largest. The sample taken for sequencing was glioma tissue, nonneoplastic brain tissue, or PBMCs (not recorded which). These TCRs come from a human donor with low-grade glioma or glioblastoma, undergoing nonglioma brain surgery, or in good health (not recorded which).

This chain joins TRBV7-2 and TRBJ2-1; 12 bases map to TRBD2. The CDR3 totals 16 residues. J gave up 8 bases and V 6 bases, and 11 bases lay outside the gene matches. Germline V lookup: CDR1 SGHTA, CDR2 FQGNSA. CDR3 region: CASSSFLAGGQDEQFF. The CDR3 DNA reads TGTGCCAGCAGTTCCTTTCTAGCGGGGGGGCAGGATGAGCAGTTCTTC.

This clonotype was recorded a few times. An end of the junction does not agree with germline; a read error may underlie this. V and J are TRBV7-2 and TRBJ2-3, with 11 positions matching TRBD2. Germline V gives CDR1 SGHTA, CDR2 FQGNSA. The CDR3 sequence is 17 residues long. CDR3 DNA: TGTGCCCGCAGCCGTAGCGGGAGGGCGGAAGGCACAGATACGCAGTATTTT. Protein: CARSRSGRAEGTDTQYF.

This clonotype has only a few counts. CDR3 loop: CASSQVGAGGSTDTQYF. DNA of the CDR3: TGCGCCAGCAGCCAAGTAGGCGCGGGGGGCAGCACAGATACGCAGTATTTT. This chain joins TRBV4-1 and TRBJ2-3; 8 positions agree with TRBD2. In germline, CDR1 is MGHRA, CDR2 YSYEKL. The junction had 6 bases not matched to a gene; V was cut back by 1 base and J by 0 bases. The CDR3 runs to 17 residues.

The chain uses TRBV5-6 and TRBJ2-5; D remains ambiguous. Germline V CDR1 and CDR2: SGHDT, YYEEEE. The germline V and J ends were trimmed by 0 bases and 5 bases, with 5 bases remaining between them. This CDR3 has 12 amino acids. The CDR3 here is CASSLGDETQYF. CDR3 nucleotides: TGTGCCAGCAGCTTGGGGGATGAGACCCAGTACTTC.

In its sample, this clonotype was seen a few times. V usage is TRBV27 and J usage is TRBJ1-1; 8 bases align to TRBD1. The CDR3 consists of 18 residues. Germline CDR1 is MNHEY and CDR2 is SMNVEV (reference sequence). Trimming removed 4 bases from V and 4 bases from J; junction bases left unmatched: 17. The CDR3 is CASSSRPGGVDGSTEAFF. CDR3 coding DNA: TGTGCCAGCAGTTCCAGGCCAGGGGGCGTGGATGGAAGCACTGAAGCTTTCTTT.